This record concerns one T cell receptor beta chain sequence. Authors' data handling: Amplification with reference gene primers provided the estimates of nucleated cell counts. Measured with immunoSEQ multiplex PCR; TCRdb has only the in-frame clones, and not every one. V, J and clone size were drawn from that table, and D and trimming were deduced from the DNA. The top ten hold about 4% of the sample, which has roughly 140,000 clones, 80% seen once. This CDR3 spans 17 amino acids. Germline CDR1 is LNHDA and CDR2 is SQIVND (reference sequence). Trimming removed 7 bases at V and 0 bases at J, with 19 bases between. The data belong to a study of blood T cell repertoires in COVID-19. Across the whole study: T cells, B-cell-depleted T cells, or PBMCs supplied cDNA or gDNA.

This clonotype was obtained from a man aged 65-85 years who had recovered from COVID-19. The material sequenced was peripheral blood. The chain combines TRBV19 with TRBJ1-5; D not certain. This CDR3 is CASNSWATEISNQPQHF. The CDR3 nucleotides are TGTGCCAGTAACTCCTGGGCCACCGAAATTAGCAATCAGCCCCAGCATTTT.